Following are 11 T cell receptor beta chains from one sample sequenced in a study of blood T cell repertoires in COVID-19. TCRdb's copy holds only in-frame clones and misses some; the assay was immunoSEQ multiplex PCR. Of 130,000 to 150,000 clones listed, 87% are singletons. The sequencing sample was made of peripheral blood. Receptor source: a woman in her forties with acute or convalescent COVID-19.

The chain combines TRBV5-8 with TRBJ2-5; 9 bases match TRBD1. Germline V lookup: CDR1 SGHTS, CDR2 YDEGEE. Trimming at V came to 3 bases and at J to 0 bases, leaving 6 bases not matched to a gene. This CDR3 is built from 16 residues. This CDR3 reads CASSSRQGGYQETQYF. Written as DNA, the CDR3 is TGTGCCAGCAGCTCAAGACAGGGGGGGTACCAAGAGACCCAGTACTTC.

To note about this clone: Other nucleotide sequences in the sample specify the same CDR3. The chain links TRBV4-3 to TRBJ2-5; 12 bases are shared with TRBD2. The CDR3 is 14 amino acids. V lost 4 bases, J lost 4 bases, and 1 base stayed unmatched. From germline, CDR1 is LGHNA and CDR2 YSLEER. The chain's CDR3 is CASSPGLAGETQYF. The DNA of the CDR3 is TGCGCCAGCAGCCCGGGACTAGCGGGAGAGACCCAGTACTTC.

The rearrangement uses TRBV11-3 and TRBJ1-1; D remains unclear. The V end was cut by 0 bases, the J end by 5 bases, with 7 bases between. From germline, CDR1 is SGHNT and CDR2 YENEEA. The CDR3 is made up of 13 amino acids. CDR3 residues: CASSLDQWTEAFF. The CDR3 DNA is TGTGCCAGCAGCTTAGATCAGTGGACTGAAGCTTTCTTT.

The chain joins TRBV7-2 to TRBJ2-3, with 13 bases identical to TRBD2. J gave up 9 bases and V 5 bases, and 8 bases lay outside the gene matches. There are 15 residues in the CDR3. CDR1 and CDR2 (germline): SGHTA, FQGNSA. This CDR3 is CASSPGTSGARTQYF. The CDR3 nucleotides are TGTGCCAGCAGCCCAGGGACTAGCGGGGCTCGGACGCAGTATTTT.

CDR3 sequence (DNA): TGTGCCAGCAGTGGACAAGGGGACGGGGAGCTGTTTTTT. As protein: CASSGQGDGELFF. The V call is TRBV2, the J call TRBJ2-2; D is possibly TRBD1 (5 bases). Germline V CDR1 and CDR2: SNHLY, FYNNEI. The ends were cut back, 4 bases at V and 7 bases at J, with 10 bases in the middle. The CDR3 runs 13 residues. The full variable domain, its missing parts supplied by reference TRBV2 and TRBJ2-2, is EPEVTQTPSHQVTQMGQEVILRCVPISNHLYFYWYRQILGQKVEFLVSFYNNEISEKSEIFDDQFSVERPDGSNFTLKIRSTKLEDSAMYFCASSGQGDGELFFGEGSRLTVL.

CDR3 in DNA: TGCGCCAGCAGATCACAGGGGACGGGCTATGGCTACACCTTC. Residues: CASRSQGTGYGYTF. The chain employs TRBV5-1 and TRBJ1-2; 7 nucleotides line up with TRBD1. The germline V gene encodes CDR1 SGHRS and CDR2 YFSETQ. CDR3 length: 14 residues. Losses at the gene ends were 5 bases for V and 4 bases for J; bases not matched to a gene: 8.

The chain couples TRBV30 to TRBJ1-3, with a possible D match to TRBD1 (5 bases). The germline V gene has CDR1 GTSNPN and CDR2 SVGIG (reference sequence). With 0 bases removed from V and 15 bases from J, the gap between germline ends came to 21 bases. This CDR3 spans 14 amino acids. The CDR3 is CAWSVRGGGAAKYF. In DNA, the CDR3 is TGTGCCTGGAGTGTACGGGGGGGTGGGGCAGCAAAATATTTT. Supplemented by reference TRBV30 and TRBJ1-3, the full variable domain reads SQTIHQWPATLVQPVGSPLSLECTVEGTSNPNLYWYRQAAGRGLQLLFYSVGIGQISSEVPQNLSASRPQDRQFILSSKKLLLSDSGFYLCAWSVRGGGAAKYFGEGSWLTVV.

The CDR3 coding sequence is TGCGCCAGCAGCTTGGCAGGGGATAGCTATGGCTACACCTTC. Residues: CASSLAGDSYGYTF. The V call is TRBV5-1, the J call TRBJ1-2; tentatively, D is TRBD1 (6 bases). CDR1 and CDR2 (germline): SGHRS, YFSETQ. This CDR3 contains 14 residues. V gave up 0 bases and J gave up 4 bases, with 10 bases separating them.

The chain combines TRBV11-3 with TRBJ2-5, with TRBD1 identical over 7 bases. V trimming: 3 bases; J trimming: 2 bases; junction bases outside the gene matches: 6. This CDR3 has 15 amino acids. Germline values: CDR1 SGHNT, CDR2 YENEEA. CDR3 protein: CASSFTGTAQETQYF. The CDR3 DNA follows: TGTGCCAGCAGCTTTACCGGGACAGCACAAGAGACCCAGTACTTC. The variable domain in full, with the rest retrieved from reference TRBV11-3 and TRBJ2-5, is EAGVVQSPRYKIIEKKQPVAFWCNPISGHNTLYWYLQNLGQGPELLIRYENEEAVDDSQLPKDRFSAERLKGVDSTLKIQPAELGDSAVYLCASSFTGTAQETQYFGPGTRLLVL.

V usage is TRBV9 and J usage is TRBJ2-1; D is uncertain. There are 15 residues in the CDR3. Trimming cost V 0 bases and J 0 bases, with 7 bases left between them. The germline CDR1 and CDR2 sequences are SGDLS and YYNGEE. In DNA, the CDR3 is TGTGCCAGCAGCGTAGACCCTAACTCCTACAATGAGCAGTTCTTC. Amino acids: CASSVDPNSYNEQFF.

This chain links TRBV7-9 with TRBJ2-2, with D perhaps matching TRBD1 (6 bases). This CDR3 spans 14 amino acids. The V and J ends lost 0 bases and 4 bases respectively, with 6 bases between them. Germline lookup yields CDR1 SEHNR and CDR2 FQNEAQ (reference sequence). This chain's CDR3 is CASSLATGTGELFF. The CDR3 DNA reads as TGTGCCAGCAGCTTAGCGACAGGCACCGGGGAGCTGTTTTTT.